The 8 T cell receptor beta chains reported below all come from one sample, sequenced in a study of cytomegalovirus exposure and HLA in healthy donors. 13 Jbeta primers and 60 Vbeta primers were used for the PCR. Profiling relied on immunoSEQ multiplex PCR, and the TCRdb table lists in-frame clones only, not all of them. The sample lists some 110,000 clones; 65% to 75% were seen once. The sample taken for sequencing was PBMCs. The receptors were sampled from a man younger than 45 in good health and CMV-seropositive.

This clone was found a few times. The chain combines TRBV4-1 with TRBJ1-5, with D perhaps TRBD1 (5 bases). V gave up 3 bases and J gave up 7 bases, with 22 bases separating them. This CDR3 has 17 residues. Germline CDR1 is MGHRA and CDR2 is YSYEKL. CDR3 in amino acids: CASSQANLGAVGQPQHF. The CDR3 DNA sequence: TGCGCCAGCAGCCAGGCAAACCTAGGGGCAGTCGGGCAGCCCCAGCATTTT.

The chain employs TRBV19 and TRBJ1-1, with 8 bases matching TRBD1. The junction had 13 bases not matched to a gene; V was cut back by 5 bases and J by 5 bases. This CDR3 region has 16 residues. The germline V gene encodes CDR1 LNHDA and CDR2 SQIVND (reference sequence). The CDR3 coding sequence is TGTGCCAGTAGTCTAACAGGGGGTGGGAGTCGTACTGAAGCTTTCTTT. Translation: CASSLTGGGSRTEAFF.

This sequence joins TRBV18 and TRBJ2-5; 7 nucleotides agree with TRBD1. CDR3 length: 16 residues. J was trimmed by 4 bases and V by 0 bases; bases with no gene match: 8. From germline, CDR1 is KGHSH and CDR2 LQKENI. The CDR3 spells CASSPPAQGERETQYF. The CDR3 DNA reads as TGTGCCAGCTCACCACCGGCCCAGGGGGAGCGAGAGACCCAGTACTTC.

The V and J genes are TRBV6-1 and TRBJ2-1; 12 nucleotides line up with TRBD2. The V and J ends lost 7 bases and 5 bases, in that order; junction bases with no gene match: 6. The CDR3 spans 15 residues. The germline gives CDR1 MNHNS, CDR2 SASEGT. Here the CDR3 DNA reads TGTGCCAGCAACTTCGGACTAGCGGGGAACAATGAGCAGTTCTTC. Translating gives CASNFGLAGNNEQFF.

CDR3 in amino acids: CASSQEDRHYEKLFF. Here the CDR3 DNA reads TGTGCCAGCAGCCAAGAGGACAGACACTATGAAAAACTGTTTTTT. The chain combines TRBV4-2 with TRBJ1-4, with D perhaps matching TRBD1 (6 bases). This CDR3 is built from 15 residues. The germline V gene has CDR1 LGHNA and CDR2 YNFKEQ. The germline V and J ends were trimmed by 0 bases and 6 bases, with 11 bases remaining between them.

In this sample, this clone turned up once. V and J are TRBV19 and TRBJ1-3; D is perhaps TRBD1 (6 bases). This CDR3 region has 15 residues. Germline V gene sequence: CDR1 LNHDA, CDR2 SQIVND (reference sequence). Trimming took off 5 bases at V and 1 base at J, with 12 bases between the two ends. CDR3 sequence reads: CASSPRTDSGNTIYF. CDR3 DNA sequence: TGTGCCAGTAGTCCCCGGACAGATTCTGGAAACACCATATATTTT.

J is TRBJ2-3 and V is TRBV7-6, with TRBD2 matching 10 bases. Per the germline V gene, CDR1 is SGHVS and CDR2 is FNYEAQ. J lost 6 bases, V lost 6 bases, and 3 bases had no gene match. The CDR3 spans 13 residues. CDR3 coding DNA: TGTGCCAGCAGTAGCGGGGGGAGGGATACGCAGTATTTT. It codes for CASSSGGRDTQYF.

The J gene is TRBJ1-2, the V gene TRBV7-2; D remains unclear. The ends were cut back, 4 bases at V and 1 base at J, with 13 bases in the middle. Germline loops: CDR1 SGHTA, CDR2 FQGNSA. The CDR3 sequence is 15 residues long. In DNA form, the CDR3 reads TGTGCCAGCAGCTATTACAGATCCCATAACTATGGCTACACCTTC. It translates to CASSYYRSHNYGYTF.